This TCR beta chain emerged from a study of regulatory T cells in long-lasting Graves disease. Overall study context: Antithyroid drug intake by newly diagnosed Graves' patients had lasted under 3 months. Study-wide findings and caveats: Those with persistent disease had in common more public clonotypes (approximately 2,500) than new patients (roughly 930).

This clonotype appeared many times. Its antigen remains unknown. The time point is: newly diagnosed GD, antithyroid drugs for less than 3 months. Generation of the TCR library employed RNA extracted from PBMCs. J lost 6 bases, V lost 7 bases, and 3 bases had no gene match. The germline V gene encodes CDR1 MNHEY and CDR2 SMNVEV (reference sequence). This CDR3 is 13 amino acids long. Sequencing libraries for TCR beta were prepared with iRepertoire HTBI primers and Arm-PCR of CDR3 regions. TCRdb reprocessed the multiplex PCR reads via MiXCR and lists one record per CDR3 protein. Here the sample spans 250,000 to 400,000 distinct CDR3 sequences, 18% being singletons.

The J gene is TRBJ2-1, the V gene TRBV27, with 10 positions matching TRBD2. The receptor's source is a female donor with Graves disease. The source material was peripheral blood mononuclear cells (PBMCs), sampled at new diagnosis, from a patient treated with antithyroid drugs. CDR3 amino acids: CASIAGGSNEQFF. The CDR3, as DNA: TGTGCCAGCATAGCGGGAGGATCCAATGAGCAGTTCTTC.